This T cell receptor (beta chain) was captured by sequencing in a study of cytomegalovirus exposure and HLA in healthy donors. Regarding the study as a whole: TCR beta sequences reportedly predicted most subjects' HLA-A and HLA-B alleles accurately. Cytomegalovirus status, reportedly, was diagnosed with high specificity and sensitivity by the classifier. Relative to the roughly 700-donor mean, N-insertions were reportedly fewer in an Asian-associated ancestry cluster in a later analysis.

Points on this clone: The target antigen is unknown.

The PCR was carried out with 60 Vbeta primers and 13 Jbeta primers. Sequencing used immunoSEQ multiplex PCR; TCRdb keeps in-frame clones, though not all of them. This sample yields tens of thousands of clones, of which 79% are seen a single time; 2.9% belongs to the top ten. Sequencing was performed on PBMCs. The source of this sequence is a woman aged 30 to 39 in good health and CMV-seronegative.

CDR3 region: CAWKTASSTDTQYF. The DNA of the CDR3 is TGTGCCTGGAAGACAGCTTCTAGCACAGATACGCAGTATTTT. The V and J genes are TRBV30 and TRBJ2-3, with a weak D call TRBD1 (5 bases). Germline loops: CDR1 GTSNPN, CDR2 SVGIG (reference sequence). CDR3 size: 14 residues. Trimming removed 4 bases from V and 0 bases from J, with 11 bases in between.